This T cell receptor (beta chain) originates from a study of blood T cell repertoires in COVID-19. Study-wide context: COVID-19 samples, acute and convalescent, were from the United States, Italy and Spain. PBMCs, B-cell-depleted T cells, or T cells were the source of the cDNA or gDNA that made up the material.

This CDR3 spans 13 amino acids. From germline, CDR1 is SGDLS and CDR2 YYNGEE. V was trimmed by 4 bases and J by 5 bases, leaving 9 bases between them. Study processing details: Amplification of reference gene primers provided the estimated nucleated cell counts. The assay was immunoSEQ multiplex PCR, and TCRdb's table has in-frame clones only and misses some. V and J calls plus clone size are reproduced from that table; the DNA served to infer D and trimming. The sample lists about 190,000 clones; 78% were seen once. The chain carries TRBV9 and TRBJ2-2, with D uncertain. The sequence came from a woman aged 80 or over with active or convalescent COVID-19. The source material was peripheral blood. In nucleotides, the CDR3 is TGTGCCAGCAGCCCTCAGGATACCGGGGAGCTGTTTTTT. This sequence encodes CASSPQDTGELFF.